The rows below give T cell receptor beta chains drawn from one sample of a study of OX40 agonist ivuxolimab in advanced cancers. The assay was immunoSEQ multiplex PCR, and TCRdb's table has in-frame clones only and misses some. The sample records approximately 47,000 clones, 88% being singletons. The input for sequencing was CD4+ or CD8+ T cells sorted from blood, taken in a trial of the OX40 agonist ivuxolimab. The source of these receptors is an adult with an advanced solid tumor such as melanoma, head and neck, liver or kidney cancer. Both conserved end residues are part of each CDR3. Fields, in order: D gene, J gene, V gene, clone size, CDR3 DNA, CDR3 protein. A D gene is named only where the DNA matches it firmly. Clone size is given for some rows only: seen once, a few or many times, or a class if the clone is expanded.

TRBD1	TRBJ1-4	TRBV15	NA	TGTGCCACCAGCAGGACGTGGACAGGGGATAATGAAAAACTGTTTTTT	CATSRTWTGDNEKLFF
NA	TRBJ2-2	TRBV5-1	few	TGCGCCAGCAGCGCGAGGAGGGGGGACGGGGAGCTGTTTTTT	CASSARRGDGELFF
TRBD2	TRBJ2-3	TRBV6-5	NA	TGTGCCAGCAGTTACTCAGCTAGCGGGAACACAGATACGCAGTATTTT	CASSYSASGNTDTQYF
NA	TRBJ1-3	TRBV30	NA	TGTGCCTGGATAGCCAGATCTGGAAACACCATATATTTT	CAWIARSGNTIYF
NA	TRBJ2-1	TRBV19	NA	TGTGCCAGTAGTATACACCGGTATGAGCAGTTCTTC	CASSIHRYEQFF
TRBD2	TRBJ2-1	TRBV7-2	NA	TGTGCCAGCAGATCCAGGGGGACTAGCCGGACTTACAATGAGCAGTTCTTC	CASRSRGTSRTYNEQFF
NA	TRBJ2-3	TRBV29-1	NA	TGCAGCGTTGAAGGGGGCGGAGATACGCAGTATTTT	CSVEGGGDTQYF
NA	TRBJ1-2	TRBV5-1	once	TGCGCCAGCAGGCAGGGAGCGGACGATGGCTACACCTTC	CASRQGADDGYTF
TRBD1	TRBJ1-2	TRBV5-4	NA	TGTGCCAGCAGCCTTAGACAGGGGGCGTTTGGCTACACCTTC	CASSLRQGAFGYTF
NA	TRBJ1-1	TRBV5-1	NA	TGCGCCAGCAAAGAACAGGGGAACACTGAAGCTTTCTTT	CASKEQGNTEAFF
NA	TRBJ2-5	TRBV5-4	NA	TGTGCCAGCAGCCCTGACTGGTCGGAGACCCAGTACTTC	CASSPDWSETQYF
TRBD1	TRBJ1-2	TRBV6-6	NA	TGTGCCAGCAGCCACCTACAGGGGGGCTATGGCTACACCTTC	CASSHLQGGYGYTF
NA	TRBJ2-7	TRBV18	NA	TGTGCCAGCTCACCGGCAGGGTGGAGGTCCTACGAGCAGTACTTC	CASSPAGWRSYEQYF
TRBD1	TRBJ2-7	TRBV5-1	NA	TGCGCCAGCAGCTTGGGGGACAGGGGACGCTCCGAGCAGTACTTC	CASSLGDRGRSEQYF
NA	TRBJ2-1	TRBV4-2	NA	TGTGCCAGCAGCCAAGCCCTCGGGAGTTCGTCGTACAATGAGCAGTTCTTC	CASSQALGSSSYNEQFF
NA	TRBJ2-1	TRBV4-3	NA	TGCGCCAGCAGCCAAGATCTTGGCGCGAGCTCCTACAATGAGCAGTTCTTC	CASSQDLGASSYNEQFF
TRBD2	TRBJ2-5	TRBV27	NA	TGTGCCAGCAGTTTCCGCGGGACTAGCGGGGAGACCCAGTACTTC	CASSFRGTSGETQYF
TRBD1	TRBJ2-4	TRBV29-1	NA	TGCAGCGTCGGACAGGGGGAACACATTCAGTACTTC	CSVGQGEHIQYF
NA	TRBJ1-1	TRBV29-1	NA	TGCAGCGCCTGGGGACAGAACACTGAAGCTTTCTTT	CSAWGQNTEAFF
NA	TRBJ2-2	TRBV15	NA	TGTGCCACCATGACAGCGGCGAACACCGGGGAGCTGTTTTTT	CATMTAANTGELFF
TRBD2	TRBJ2-1	TRBV4-2	NA	TGTGCCAGCAGCCAGAGACTAGCGGGAGTTGGAGAGCAGTTCTTC	CASSQRLAGVGEQFF
TRBD2	TRBJ2-3	TRBV5-1	NA	TGCGCCAGCAGCGCACTTACTAGCGGGTCTTTTCCTAGCACAGATACGCAGTATTTT	CASSALTSGSFPSTDTQYF
NA	TRBJ1-2	TRBV7-9	NA	TGTGCCAGCAGCCCAGACGGACAGTCCTATGGCTACACCTTC	CASSPDGQSYGYTF
TRBD2	TRBJ2-1	TRBV11-3	NA	TGTGCCAGCAGCCCTCCGGGACTAGCGGGAGTTGCTGAGCAGTTCTTC	CASSPPGLAGVAEQFF
NA	TRBJ1-1	TRBV19	NA	TGTGCCAGTAGTATATTTCAGGGGTCAATGAACACTGAAGCTTTCTTT	CASSIFQGSMNTEAFF
NA	TRBJ2-5	TRBV7-6	NA	TGTGCCAGCAGCCCTCGGTGGGGCGGTGAGACCCAGTACTTC	CASSPRWGGETQYF
NA	TRBJ2-2	TRBV28	NA	TGTGCCAGCCTCTCTAGTGTCGTGACCGGGGAGCTGTTTTTT	CASLSSVVTGELFF
TRBD2	TRBJ2-7	TRBV11-2	NA	TGTGCCAGCAGCTTATCTAGCGGGTTCTCCTACGAGCAGTACTTC	CASSLSSGFSYEQYF
TRBD1	TRBJ1-1	TRBV28	NA	TGTGCCAGTTCCGGGACAGCGAACACTGAAGCTTTCTTT	CASSGTANTEAFF
NA	TRBJ2-3	TRBV5-1	NA	TGCGCCAGCGGGGCTATGATTAGCACAGATACGCAGTATTTT	CASGAMISTDTQYF
TRBD1	TRBJ1-1	TRBV6-6	NA	TGTGCCAGCAGAGACAGGGCTGAAGCTTTCTTT	CASRDRAEAFF
NA	TRBJ1-2	TRBV4-1	NA	TGCGCCAGCAGCCAAGTTCCGGCCGACTATGGCTACACCTTC	CASSQVPADYGYTF
NA	TRBJ2-1	TRBV5-1	once	TGCGCCAGCAGCTTGGCTAGCCAATCGGGGAATGAGCAGTTCTTC	CASSLASQSGNEQFF
NA	TRBJ2-6	TRBV7-9	NA	TGTGCCAGCCCGCCCAGGCCTGGGGCCAACGTCCTGACTTTC	CASPPRPGANVLTF
NA	TRBJ2-7	TRBV28	NA	TGTGCCAGCAGTAGACTCCAGGGTGGTGCCTACGAGCAGTACTTC	CASSRLQGGAYEQYF
TRBD1	TRBJ2-3	TRBV7-2	NA	TGTGCCAGCAGCCCAGGACAGGGGGCGGCAGATACGCAGTATTTT	CASSPGQGAADTQYF
TRBD2	TRBJ2-2	TRBV27	NA	TGTGCCAGCAGCTTTCGGGGGGTCGCCACCGGGGAGCTGTTTTTT	CASSFRGVATGELFF
TRBD1	TRBJ1-2	TRBV28	few	TGTGCCAGCATATCCAGACAGGGCGACTACACCTTC	CASISRQGDYTF
NA	TRBJ2-6	TRBV9	NA	TGTGCCAGCAGCGTTGGATCTGGGGCCAACGTCCTGACTTTC	CASSVGSGANVLTF
NA	TRBJ2-2	TRBV30	NA	TGTGCCTGGAGTAGGAGACCATTAACCGGGGAGCTGTTTTTT	CAWSRRPLTGELFF
NA	TRBJ2-2	TRBV7-2	NA	TGTGCCAGCAGCCCCCCGGGGGTCACCGGGGAGCTGTTTTTT	CASSPPGVTGELFF
NA	TRBJ2-7	TRBV11-3	NA	TGTGCCAGCGCCCAGGCCGGGGCCCCAGACTACGAGCAGTACTTC	CASAQAGAPDYEQYF
NA	TRBJ2-2	TRBV6-4	once	TGTGCCAGCAGTGCCCAGAGCACCGGGGAGCTGTTTTTT	CASSAQSTGELFF